Listed below are T cell receptor beta chains from one sample, sequenced in a study of blood T cell repertoires in COVID-19. The assay was immunoSEQ multiplex PCR, and TCRdb's table has in-frame clones only and misses some. The table lists 300,000 to 450,000 clones, about 90% of them singletons, with around 9.3% in the top ten. The sample comprised peripheral blood. The receptors here all came from a woman between 25 and 40 years old with COVID-19, enrolled during active disease. CDR3s include the opening cysteine and the closing phenylalanine or tryptophan. D genes are given only for firm matches. Not all rows give a size; the values are once, few, many and, for expanded clones, a class.

v_gene	abundance	j_gene	d_gene	CDR3nt	CDR3aa
TRBV28	NA	TRBJ2-5	TRBD2	TGTGCCAGCTCTATGACTAGCGGGCTTCAAGAGACCCAGTACTTC	CASSMTSGLQETQYF
TRBV3-1/TRBV3-2	NA	TRBJ2-2	NA	TGTGCCAGCACCTCAACTAGTACCGGGGAGCTGTTTTTT	CASTSTSTGELFF
TRBV19	NA	TRBJ1-1	NA	TGTGCCAGTAGTGTGGACGATGGGGCGAACACTGAAGCTTTCTTT	CASSVDDGANTEAFF
TRBV3-1/TRBV3-2	NA	TRBJ2-2	NA	TGTGCCAGCAGCCAAGGCGGTCTCACCGGGGAGCTGTTTTTT	CASSQGGLTGELFF
TRBV11-2	NA	TRBJ2-1	NA	TGTGCCAGCAGCTCCCTTGGAGTTAGCCACTACAATGAGCAGTTCTTC	CASSSLGVSHYNEQFF
TRBV6-2/TRBV6-3	NA	TRBJ2-7	TRBD1	TGTGCCAGCAGTTACTCGGGGTTCTGGACAGGGGGCTACGAGCAGTACTTC	CASSYSGFWTGGYEQYF
TRBV5-3	NA	TRBJ2-2	NA	TGTGCCACGAAACTAGCCGAAAAGAACACCGGGGAGCTGTTTTTT	CATKLAEKNTGELFF
TRBV30	NA	TRBJ1-4	NA	TGTGCCTGGGTGGAGACAGCAACTAATGAAAAACTGTTTTTT	CAWVETATNEKLFF
TRBV19	NA	TRBJ1-3	NA	TGTGCCAGTAGTGCGGGGCACGGAGGAAACACCATATATTTT	CASSAGHGGNTIYF
TRBV6-5	NA	TRBJ2-3	NA	TGTGCCAGCACCGAAAGGGGGAACCGGTATTTT	CASTERGNRYF
TRBV4-1	NA	TRBJ2-5	TRBD1	TGCGCCAGCAGCCAACGGACAGGGGAAGAGACCCAGTACTTC	CASSQRTGEETQYF
TRBV4-1	NA	TRBJ2-5	NA	TGCGCCAGCAGCCCCGGGGGGACAGGTACAGAGACCCAGTACTTC	CASSPGGTGTETQYF
TRBV30	NA	TRBJ1-5	TRBD1	TGTGCCTGGAGCGAGATGGACAGGGCGAGTCAGCCCCAGCATTTT	CAWSEMDRASQPQHF
TRBV10-2	once	TRBJ2-2	TRBD2	TGCGCCAGCAGTGAGCCTAAAGGACTAGCGGGAGCCGGGGAGCTGTTTTTT	CASSEPKGLAGAGELFF
TRBV7-9	NA	TRBJ2-2	TRBD1	TGTGCCAGCAGCTTATGGGGACAGGGGGTTGTGAAAACCGGGGAGCTGTTTTTT	CASSLWGQGVVKTGELFF
TRBV6-4	NA	TRBJ2-2	TRBD2	TGTGCCAGCAGTGACTCTCCTCTAGCGGGAGGGCCTACCGGGGAGCTGTTTTTT	CASSDSPLAGGPTGELFF
TRBV24-1	NA	TRBJ2-2	NA	TGTGCCACCAGTGAAGGGGGATCCGGGGAGCTGTTTTTT	CATSEGGSGELFF
TRBV5-5	NA	TRBJ2-2	NA	TGTGCCAGCAGCTTGAGACAGCCGGGCACCGGGGAGCTGTTTTTT	CASSLRQPGTGELFF
TRBV12-5	NA	TRBJ2-1	TRBD2	TGTGCTAGTGGGACGAGCGGGAGGGTGGGCAATGAGCAGTTCTTC	CASGTSGRVGNEQFF
TRBV7-3	once	TRBJ2-7	NA	TGTGCCAGCAGCTTAACGCCGGTAGCGCAAGGGGAGCAGTACTTC	CASSLTPVAQGEQYF
TRBV28	NA	TRBJ2-2	NA	TGTGCCAGCAGTTTAAGTGGCCTTGGCAACGGGGAGCTGTTTTTT	CASSLSGLGNGELFF
TRBV5-6	once	TRBJ2-3	NA	TGTGCCAGCAGCTTGGTCGAGGGCACAGATACGCAGTATTTT	CASSLVEGTDTQYF
TRBV2	NA	TRBJ2-7	TRBD1	TGTGCCAGCAGTGAGGACAGGGATGGCTACGAGCAGTACTTC	CASSEDRDGYEQYF
TRBV9	few	TRBJ1-5	TRBD1	TGTGCCAGCAGCGGGCCAGGGGGAAATCAGCCCCAGCATTTT	CASSGPGGNQPQHF
TRBV3-1/TRBV3-2	NA	TRBJ2-2	NA	TGTGCCAGCAGTCCCACTAGTCGGGCCACCGGGGAGCTGTTTTTT	CASSPTSRATGELFF
TRBV6-4	NA	TRBJ2-7	NA	TGTGCCAGTGACAGGAAGAGCGAGCAGTACTTC	CASDRKSEQYF
TRBV6-2/TRBV6-3	NA	TRBJ2-3	TRBD2	TGTGCCAGCAGCCCTGGGATTGCGGGAGACTCCCGGGCTACGCAGTATTTT	CASSPGIAGDSRATQYF
TRBV7-2	NA	TRBJ2-4	TRBD1	TGTGCCAGCAGCTTAAGACAGGGATTAGCCAAAAACATTCAGTACTTC	CASSLRQGLAKNIQYF
TRBV20-1	NA	TRBJ2-7	NA	TGCAGTGCGTACAGGGATCCCGAGCAGTACTTC	CSAYRDPEQYF
TRBV6-2/TRBV6-3	NA	TRBJ2-7	TRBD2	TGTGCCAGCAGTTACCTAGCGGGAAACGACGAGCAGTACTTC	CASSYLAGNDEQYF
TRBV6-5	NA	TRBJ2-3	NA	TGTGGATCGGGGAGAACAACCACAGATACGCAGTATTTT	CGSGRTTTDTQYF
TRBV18	NA	TRBJ1-6	NA	TGTGCCAGTAGGAGTGTACTAAATAATTCACCCCTCCACTTT	CASRSVLNNSPLHF
TRBV30	NA	TRBJ1-1	NA	TGTGCCTGGAGTGCACATATGAACACTGAAGCTTTCTTT	CAWSAHMNTEAFF
TRBV5-1	NA	TRBJ2-2	TRBD2	TGCGCCAGCAGCTATAGCGGGAGTCGCACCGGGGAGCTGTTTTTT	CASSYSGSRTGELFF
TRBV4-1	once	TRBJ1-6	TRBD1	TGCGCCAGCAGCCGACAGGGGATGAATTCACCCCTCCACTTT	CASSRQGMNSPLHF
TRBV29-1	once	TRBJ2-5	NA	TGCAGCGCCTCGACTCGTCCTGAGACCCAGTACTTC	CSASTRPETQYF
TRBV28	NA	TRBJ2-1	NA	TGTGCCAGCATCCCCGGGAACTCCTACAATGAGCAGTTCTTC	CASIPGNSYNEQFF
TRBV27	NA	TRBJ2-7	TRBD2	TGTGCCAGCAGTTATTCGCCCGGGGGAGGGACTCCCTACGAGCAGTACTTC	CASSYSPGGGTPYEQYF
TRBV28	once	TRBJ1-6	NA	TGTGCCAGCAGCATGCAGGGGCCCTATAATTCACCCCTCCACTTT	CASSMQGPYNSPLHF
TRBV10-2	NA	TRBJ2-7	NA	TGCGCCAGCCGATGGGCTGGGGAGCAGTACTTC	CASRWAGEQYF
TRBV9	few	TRBJ2-2	NA	TGTGCCAGCAGCGTTTACAGCACCGGGGAGCTGTTTTTT	CASSVYSTGELFF
TRBV20-1	NA	TRBJ2-7	TRBD1	TGCAGTGCTAGTGGACAGGGCAACGAGCAGTACTTC	CSASGQGNEQYF
TRBV14	NA	TRBJ2-3	TRBD2	TGTGCCAGCAGCCTTAGCGGGAGGGAGACAGATACGCAGTATTTT	CASSLSGRETDTQYF
TRBV10-3	NA	TRBJ1-5	TRBD1	TGTGCCATCAGTGAGGGGACAGGGGGTCAGCCCCAGCATTTT	CAISEGTGGQPQHF